This record concerns one TCR beta chain sequence. This clonotype was counted a few times. Its antigen remains undetermined. Base qualities are not at hand, and no much larger clone is one base apart. Library preparation was by 5' RACE. Reads for this sample came from an Illumina HiSeq 2500. A second PCR of roughly 6 to 11 cycles was performed with a sample-barcoded 5' primer and a J-beta primer mix. A template-switch 5' adaptor carrying 12 random nucleotides introduced a unique molecular identifier onto each TCR beta cDNA molecule. Each sample yielded at least 2.5 million CDR3-containing paired-end reads. First-strand cDNA synthesis was performed from all RNA using the Mint cDNA synthesis kit, with priming by a TRBC-specific oligonucleotide. All cDNA was treated with uracil-DNA glycosylase and then went through a first 18-cycle PCR with the universal primers M1SS and BC2_uni_R. The paper's processing steps were these. For normalization, 1 million high-quality reads were randomly selected from each sample, with every read carrying a distinct molecular identifier. Instead of being binned into consensus sequences, reads that shared molecular identifiers were thrown out. CDR3 identification, clonotype clustering and error correction used MiTCR with a Q25 quality threshold and the strictest error-elimination algorithm. A nonparametric unseen species model with Euler transformation was used to estimate a lower bound on total TCR beta diversity. TCRdb redid the processing of the public reads, applying fastp at Q25 and MiXCR, and retained in-frame beta chains. One record per CDR3 amino acid sequence lists the most common genes and DNA. In this record, the V and J calls reflect TCRdb's handling and not the investigators' own analysis. Present in this sample are 800,000 or so distinct CDR3 sequences, around 25% of which were seen just once. The ten biggest clones cover approximately 4% of the sample.

This sample is drawn from a study of blood T cells in healthy people across ages (dated by TCRdb to 2015 to 2017). About the study as a whole: Template switching captured roughly one uniquely barcoded TCR beta cDNA molecule per two T cells in model experiments. Using deep sequencing normalized with unique cDNA molecular identifiers, the study measured how TCR beta repertoire diversity changes with age. The donors were split into four age groups: young (average about 16 years), middle-aged (more than 35), aged (more than 60) and long-lived (approximately 89). Using the same blood draw, the study looked at two additional independent replicas of 1 million unique cDNA reads for two donors, one aged 18 to 30 and the other aged 80 or older.

Broader findings and caveats from the paper: Estimates of total diversity based on one million sequenced T cells were regarded as lower bounds and as underestimates. Observed TCR beta diversity per million T cells fell roughly linearly with age, and a significant reduction was already apparent by age approximately 40. The percentage of naive T cells measured by flow cytometry correlated strongly with observed TCR beta diversity. Compared with the aged group, more naive CD4+ T cells, fewer expanded clones and increased TCR diversity were shown by the long-lived group, suggesting age selection. Bulk unsorted PBMC profiling prevented conclusive comparison of naive and antigen-experienced compartments. Donor CMV infection status was unknown, potentially confounding age-related changes in expanded clonotypes.

The approximately 40 donors, aged 6 to 90 years, were systemically healthy Caucasian individuals from Russia. Each donor gave 8 to 10 milliliters of peripheral blood, drawn into EDTA-treated Vacutainer tubes. PBMCs were isolated by Ficoll-Paque density-gradient centrifugation, with at least 6.5 million obtained per sample. Total RNA, at least 6 micrograms per sample, was extracted from PBMCs with Trizol reagent. For every donor, an aliquot of PBMCs went through flow cytometry to measure the percentages of naive CD45RAhigh/CD27high T cells. V loses 4 bases, J loses 2 bases, and the germline ends lie 14 bases apart. Counted from cysteine to phenylalanine, this CDR3 has 15 amino acids. Solely the CDR3 DNA is kept, with 45 bases framed from the first base. CDR1 MNHEY and CDR2 SVGEGT are derived from the germline V gene. The same data also contributed to another study, on T cells of mothers and their children. Reported in the second study: The donors were nine systemically healthy Caucasian individuals, made up of three mothers and their six children. cDNA synthesis used all of the extracted RNA, with 1.5 ug of RNA in each 15 ul reaction. In the second PCR, sample barcodes and 2-4 random nucleotides were introduced via the M1S primer. Over 8 million TCR beta CDR3 reads came from each mother, compared with millions of reads from each child. Thymic selection shapes the output of TCR recombination in a similar way in related and unrelated pairs, and inherited differences have a minor effect. Normalized repertoire overlap was always slightly but never significantly higher in related than unrelated mother-child pairs. No persistent microchimeric T cell clones were found, with a detection sensitivity of approximately 110 clones per million clonotypes. The study used deep NGS to compare TCR beta repertoires of mothers and children, seeking features distinguishing related mother-child pairs from unrelated individuals. Mothers averaged about 40 +/- 4 years of age and children averaged roughly 12 +/- 4 years. After adapter ligation was performed with NEBNext reagents, the libraries were sequenced on an Illumina HiSeq 2000 with 100+100 nt paired-end reads. To prevent cross-contamination, the mother and child libraries were prepared one month apart and sequenced in separate runs. Each donor had between roughly 450,000 and 2,300,000 distinct TCR beta clonotypes identified. Naive TCR beta clonotypes were estimated from low-frequency clonotypes matched to each donor's FACS-determined naive share, without sorting.

Rearrangement joined TRBV6-2 or TRBV6-3 to TRBJ1-1; the D gene remains uncertain. The clonotype comes from a boy aged 10-17 years in good health. Sequenced sample: blood. The DNA reads as follows: TGTGCCAGCAGTTTCGGGGTTCTGTTTAACACTGAAGCTTTCTTT. Translated, this is CASSFGVLFNTEAFF.